These T cell receptor beta chains were read from a single sample in a study of vaccination and CD4 T cells after COVID-19. Their antigen targets remain unknown. MiXCR, run by TCRdb on the PCR reads, gives a single entry per CDR3 protein. The data show approximately 11,000 distinct CDR3 sequences, roughly 40% seen once. The sample taken for sequencing was CD4+ T cells from blood, cultured in vitro. The receptor set was obtained from a human donor in good health. Both conserved end residues are part of each CDR3. The D gene is left open where the match is weak. Where a row states a size, it is once, few, many or the class of an expanded clone; other rows omit it.

>.|TRBV9|TRBD2|TRBJ2-6
CASSPHGRGRSSGANVLTF
TGTGCCAGCAGCCCGCACGGGAGGGGACGCAGCTCTGGGGCCAACGTCCTGACTTTC
>few|TRBV7-2|TRBD1|TRBJ2-7
CASSLPGQGNEQYF
TGTGCCAGCAGCTTACCGGGACAGGGGAACGAGCAGTACTTC
>.|TRBV7-9|.|TRBJ1-5
CASSLGSGSNQPQHF
TGTGCCAGCAGCTTGGGTTCAGGGAGCAATCAGCCCCAGCATTTT
>.|TRBV5-8|.|TRBJ2-3
CASSLGIITDTQYF
TGTGCCAGCAGCCTAGGGATTATCACAGATACGCAGTATTTT
>.|TRBV20-1|TRBD1|TRBJ2-7
CSAAHLKGAVYEQYF
TGCAGTGCTGCCCATTTGAAGGGGGCCGTCTACGAGCAGTACTTC
>.|TRBV2|TRBD1|TRBJ2-3
CASSGTVSTDTQYF
TGTGCCAGCAGCGGGACAGTTAGCACAGATACGCAGTATTTT
>.|TRBV7-2|.|TRBJ2-2
CASTPAPTNTGELFF
TGTGCCAGCACCCCGGCGCCAACGAACACCGGGGAGCTGTTTTTT
>few|TRBV6-5|.|TRBJ1-6
CASSYSGGSSPLHF
TGTGCCAGCAGTTACTCAGGGGGATCCTCACCCCTCCACTTT
>.|TRBV25-1|TRBD1|TRBJ1-6
CASSAFRTGPPLHF
TGTGCCAGCAGTGCATTTAGGACAGGGCCACCCCTCCACTTT
>once|TRBV6-4|TRBD2|TRBJ2-1
CASSDSTSGSNEQFF
TGTGCCAGCAGTGACTCGACTAGCGGGAGCAATGAGCAGTTCTTC
>.|TRBV6-5|.|TRBJ1-1
CASSYSRMRGANTEAFF
TGTGCCAGCAGTTACTCCCGGATGCGGGGGGCTAACACTGAAGCTTTCTTT